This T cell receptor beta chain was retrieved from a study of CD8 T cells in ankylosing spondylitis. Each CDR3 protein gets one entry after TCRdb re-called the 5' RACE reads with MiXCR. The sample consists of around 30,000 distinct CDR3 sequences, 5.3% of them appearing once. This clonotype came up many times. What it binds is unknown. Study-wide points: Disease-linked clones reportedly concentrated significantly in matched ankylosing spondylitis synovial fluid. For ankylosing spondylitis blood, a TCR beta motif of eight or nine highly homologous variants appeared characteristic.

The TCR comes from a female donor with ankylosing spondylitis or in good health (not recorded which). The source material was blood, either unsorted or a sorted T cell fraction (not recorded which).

The CDR3 DNA follows: TGTGCCAGCAGCGTAGTGGGACAGCAGAACACTGAAGCTTTCTTT. Translated, it gives CASSVVGQQNTEAFF. This rearrangement joins TRBV9 to TRBJ1-1, with 7 bases fitting TRBD1. CDR3 size: 15 residues. CDR1 and CDR2 from the germline V gene are SGDLS and YYNGEE. After removal of 0 bases from V and 1 base from J, the junction contained 3 bases not matched to a gene.